The clone carrying this T cell receptor (beta chain) was found once. This sample was included in a study of technical replicates of blood from a handful of donors. V was trimmed by 4 bases and J by 0 bases, leaving 9 bases between them. The CDR3 has 14 residues. Per the germline V gene, CDR1 is MNHEY and CDR2 is SVGAGI. Sequenced by immunoSEQ multiplex PCR; TCRdb stores in-frame clones only, minus some. The table includes approximately 13,000 clones, 84% detected once. The chain employs TRBV6-5 and TRBJ1-1; D uncertain. Sequenced input: PBMCs. This receptor was taken from a human donor in good health. The CDR3 is CASSLQKLNTEAFF. CDR3 nucleotides: TGTGCCAGCAGTTTACAGAAATTGAACACTGAAGCTTTCTTT.